Following are 5 T cell receptor beta chains from one sample sequenced in a study of CD8+CD57+ T cells in acquired aplastic anemia. In patients chosen for sequencing, flow cytometry had shown CD8+CD57+ cell expansion. Researchers used genomic DNA as the template to profile TCR beta VDJ and CDR3. From the reads, TCRdb called clonotypes with MiXCR, one entry per CDR3 protein. This sample has roughly 160,000 distinct CDR3 sequences, with around half found just once. Sequencing input: sorted CD4+, CD8+, or CD8+CD57+ T cells (not recorded which) from PBMCs. The receptor set was obtained from a human donor with aplastic anemia.

This clonotype showed up many times. This rearrangement joins TRBV7-6 to TRBJ1-1; possibly TRBD1 for D (6 bases). The V gene lost 5 bases and the J gene lost 3 bases, with 16 bases spanning the gap. CDR3 size: 15 residues. CDR1 is SGHVS, CDR2 FNYEAQ, per germline. CDR3 bases: TGTGCCAGCAGCAATACAGGGAGTCCGGACACTGAAGCTTTCTTT. The encoded protein is CASSNTGSPDTEAFF.

As concerns this clonotype: A much larger clone lies a single base off, so this may be a read error. The chain carries TRBV20-1 and TRBJ1-4; 9 bases fit TRBD1. The CDR3 runs to 15 residues. CDR1 and CDR2 from the germline V gene are DFQATT and SNEGSKA (reference sequence). J gave up 7 bases and V 1 base, and 7 bases lay outside the gene matches. The CDR3 is CSARVTGGYGEKLFF. The CDR3 DNA reads as TGCAGTGCTAGAGTCACAGGGGGCTACGGTGAAAAACTGTTTTTT.

The rearrangement links TRBV10-3 to TRBJ2-3; possibly TRBD1 or TRBD2 for D (6 bases each). Trimming shortened V by 0 bases and J by 5 bases, and 12 bases separated the two germline ends. Per the germline V gene, CDR1 is ENHRY and CDR2 is SYGVKD. The CDR3 contains 15 residues. The CDR3 spells CAISESGGSVDTQYF. The CDR3, as DNA: TGTGCCATCAGTGAGTCAGGGGGGAGTGTAGATACGCAGTATTTT.

The CDR3 sequence: CATRGISLANTGELFF. The CDR3 bases are TGTGCCACCAGAGGGATCTCGCTAGCGAACACCGGGGAGCTGTTTTTT. The V call is TRBV15, the J call TRBJ2-2; D ambiguous. CDR1 is LNHNV and CDR2 is YYDKDF in the germline V gene (reference sequence). V was cut by 6 bases and J by 0 bases, with 14 bases left in between. The CDR3 length is 16 residues.

The chain recombines TRBV10-2 with TRBJ1-6, with 10 bases matching TRBD1. The CDR3 runs to 16 residues. The germline gives CDR1 WSHSY, CDR2 SAAADI. V lost 4 bases to trimming and J lost 9 bases; unmatched junction nucleotides: 9. CDR3 sequence: CASSAQDRGWGSPLHF. CDR3 coding DNA: TGCGCCAGCAGTGCCCAGGACAGGGGGTGGGGTTCACCCCTCCACTTT.